This T cell receptor (beta chain) was profiled in a study of shared clonotypes between healthy human individuals. Deep-level running was used for the assay. Approximately 30,000 T cell genomes (approximately 300 ng DNA) went into each PBMC replicate. Ten immunoSEQ deep assay plates were used to sequence the DNA of unsorted PBMCs. Assay used: immunoSEQ multiplex PCR; TCRdb lists only in-frame clones, some missing. The table has 450,000 to 500,000 clones, roughly 80% seen once. The length of the CDR3 is 11 residues. Per the germline V gene, CDR1 is DFQATT and CDR2 is SNEGSKA (reference sequence). V was shortened by 6 bases and J by 6 bases, with 12 bases between the two germline ends.

V gene TRBV20-1 combines with J gene TRBJ2-7, with unresolved D. This TCR derives from a middle-aged woman in good health. Some clones in this sample may be carry-over from other donors' samples. Sequencing was performed on PBMCs. DNA for the CDR3: TGCAGTGCCCACCTCTTTCCCGAGCAGTACTTC. Amino acids: CSAHLFPEQYF.